This is a list of T cell receptor beta chains from one sample in a study of T cell responses to AZD1222 COVID-19 vaccine. The method was immunoSEQ multiplex PCR; TCRdb's version includes in-frame clones alone and lacks a portion of them. The sample lists about 100,000 clones; around 87% were seen once. Sequences were derived from peripheral blood, sampled 28 days after the second AZD1222 dose. Receptor source: an adult who received the AZD1222 COVID-19 vaccine. Each CDR3 is given with its conserved first and last residue. D genes are given only for firm matches. Size values are once, few and many counts, or a class for expanded clones, and some rows have none.

J gene	clone size	D gene	V gene	CDR3 protein	CDR3 DNA
TRBJ1-2	-	-	TRBV30	CAWSAYGDGYTF	TGTGCCTGGAGTGCATACGGTGATGGCTACACCTTC
TRBJ1-1	-	-	TRBV14	CASSQWTANTEAFF	TGTGCCAGCAGCCAATGGACAGCGAACACTGAAGCTTTCTTT
TRBJ1-5	-	-	TRBV19	CASSLIGQPQHF	TGTGCCAGTAGTCTCATCGGTCAGCCCCAGCATTTT
TRBJ2-7	-	TRBD1	TRBV29-1	CSARQGPRFEQYF	TGCAGCGCCCGACAGGGGCCACGGTTCGAGCAGTACTTC
TRBJ2-2	-	-	TRBV5-1	CASNWGYTSTGELFF	TGCGCCAGTAACTGGGGCTATACAAGCACCGGGGAGCTGTTTTTT
TRBJ2-2	-	TRBD1	TRBV29-1	CSVLGQDGGELFF	TGCAGCGTCCTAGGACAGGATGGCGGGGAGCTGTTTTTT
TRBJ2-3	-	TRBD2	TRBV4-2	CASSQDVRLAESTDTQYF	TGTGCCAGCAGCCAAGATGTTAGACTAGCGGAAAGCACAGATACGCAGTATTTT
TRBJ1-2	-	-	TRBV12-5	CASGLEDRGYTF	TGTGCTAGTGGTTTGGAGGATCGTGGCTACACCTTC
TRBJ1-6	-	TRBD1	TRBV27	CASSPQGASNSPLHF	TGTGCCAGCAGCCCGCAGGGGGCTAGTAATTCACCCCTCCACTTT
TRBJ1-2	-	TRBD1	TRBV3-1/TRBV3-2	CASSQDPAGGYGYTF	TGTGCCAGCAGCCAAGATCCGGCAGGGGGCTATGGCTACACCTTC
TRBJ2-2	-	TRBD2	TRBV28	CASLLAGGPTGELFF	TGTGCCAGCCTCCTAGCGGGGGGGCCGACCGGGGAGCTGTTTTTT
TRBJ2-2	-	TRBD2	TRBV6-2/TRBV6-3	CASSRLAGGPGELFF	TGTGCCAGCAGTCGACTAGCGGGAGGGCCCGGGGAGCTGTTTTTT
TRBJ1-1	-	-	TRBV7-2	CASSLQGTDTEAFF	TGTGCCAGCAGCTTACAGGGTACGGACACTGAAGCTTTCTTT
TRBJ2-7	few	-	TRBV28	CASSWDSLPGEQYF	TGTGCCAGCAGTTGGGACTCGCTACCGGGCGAGCAGTACTTC
TRBJ2-7	-	-	TRBV7-3	CASSLDANYEQYF	TGTGCCAGCAGCTTAGACGCAAACTACGAGCAGTACTTC